The clone carrying this T cell receptor (beta chain) has at least ten counts. This entry is derived from a study of T-cell reconstitution after alpha-beta-depleted transplantation in children. Construction of the TCRbeta library involved unique molecular identifiers. From the PCR reads, TCRdb called clonotypes with MiXCR, one entry per CDR3 protein. The repertoire holds about 640,000 distinct CDR3 sequences, roughly 15% seen once, with approximately 1.1% in the top ten. This CDR3 is 17 amino acids long. V was cut by 0 bases and J by 1 base, with 18 bases left in between. CDR1 is DFQATT and CDR2 is SNEGSKA in the germline V gene (reference sequence).

Specimen: PBMCs from the stem cell graft donor, collected from the stem cell graft. This chain connects TRBV20-1 to TRBJ1-1; possible D gene TRBD1, 5 bases. The source is a human donor who donated a stem cell graft to a child with acute myeloid leukemia. Here the CDR3 reads CSARDSTQAGTNTEAFF. CDR3 DNA sequence: TGCAGTGCTAGAGATAGTACCCAGGCAGGGACGAACACTGAAGCTTTCTTT.